This T cell receptor (beta chain) emerged from a study of human T cells and chemical hapten exposure. CDR1 and CDR2 from the germline V gene are SNHLY and FYNNEI. There are 13 residues in the CDR3. Between the trimmed V and J ends, which lost 7 bases and 2 bases, there was a span of 12 bases. Whole-study results and caveats: TCRs above 1 in 1000 frequency stayed constant with DPC sensitization.

This clonotype was seen only a few times. Antigen unknown. Individual cDNA molecules each carried unique molecular identifiers attached by the library. One entry per CDR3 protein, called by TCRdb with MiXCR from the reads. The sample holds roughly 120,000 distinct CDR3 sequences, less than 10% seen once. Unfractionated whole blood yielded the extracted total RNA. This sequence was found in a human donor in good health. Some clones in this sample may be carry-over from other donors' samples. Sequencing was done on a sample of whole blood. V and J are TRBV2 and TRBJ2-7; the D gene is possibly TRBD1 (6 bases). The CDR3 here is CASKPGQPYEQYF. The CDR3 nucleotides are TGTGCCAGCAAACCTGGACAGCCCTACGAGCAGTACTTC.